Listed below are T cell receptor beta chains from one sample, sequenced in a study of regulatory T cells in long-lasting Graves disease. TCRdb re-derived calls from the multiplex PCR reads in MiXCR, one entry per CDR3 protein. Of 500,000 or so distinct CDR3 sequences in the sample, around 15% are singletons; the top ten hold approximately 17%. The same specimen was also included in a second study, on T cells in Graves' hyperthyroidism and ophthalmopathy.

This material consisted of peripheral blood mononuclear cells (PBMCs), taken at new diagnosis, from a patient treated with antithyroid drugs. Receptors were obtained from a woman between 50 and 59 years old with Graves disease. The CDR3 runs from the conserved cysteine through the conserved F or W. D genes are given only for firm matches. Clone size, where shown, is once, few, many, or a class for clones that have expanded.

v_gene	abundance	d_gene	j_gene	CDR3aa	CDR3nt
TRBV6-1	few	TRBD2	TRBJ2-1	CASSDLAGKDEQFF	TGTGCCAGCAGTGATCTAGCGGGAAAGGATGAGCAGTTCTTC
TRBV19	NA	NA	TRBJ2-3	CASSITGTDTQYF	TGTGCCAGTTCCATAACTGGCACAGATACGCAGTATTTT
TRBV6-7	NA	TRBD2	TRBJ2-7	CASSYKKGLTSYEQYF	TGTGCCAGCAGTTACAAGAAGGGACTAACCTCCTACGAGCAGTACTTC
TRBV9	many	NA	TRBJ2-1	CASSVATGKKFF	TGTGCCAGCAGCGTAGCTACCGGGAAGAAGTTCTTC
TRBV28	many	TRBD1	TRBJ1-4	CASSLDRGGTNEKLFF	TGTGCCAGCAGTTTAGACAGGGGAGGAACTAATGAAAAACTGTTTTTT
TRBV5-5	NA	TRBD2	TRBJ2-2	CASSGTGLAGTTGELFF	TGTGCCAGCAGCGGTACTGGACTAGCGGGAACCACCGGGGAGCTGTTTTTT
TRBV13	many	TRBD2	TRBJ2-5	CASSILATQETQYF	TGTGCCAGCAGTATACTAGCGACACAAGAGACCCAGTACTTC
TRBV7-3	many	TRBD2	TRBJ2-1	CASSAYTGTSGRAGNEQFF	TGTGCCAGCAGCGCCTACACCGGGACTAGCGGGAGGGCCGGGAATGAGCAGTTCTTC
TRBV7-9	NA	NA	TRBJ1-5	CASSASGIKVQPQHF	TGTGCCAGCAGCGCTTCCGGGATTAAGGTTCAGCCCCAGCATTTT
TRBV30	many	NA	TRBJ2-3	CAWRPRAGSTDTQYF	TGTGCCTGGAGGCCCAGGGCCGGGAGCACAGATACGCAGTATTTT
TRBV19	NA	NA	TRBJ2-7	CASSLSMDVSYEQYF	TGTGCCAGTAGTCTATCAATGGACGTCTCCTACGAGCAGTACTTC
TRBV28	NA	NA	TRBJ2-2	CASTPGVTGELFF	TGTGCCAGCACCCCGGGGGTCACCGGGGAGCTGTTTTTT
TRBV4-2	many	TRBD2	TRBJ2-1	CASSGVGREGGDEQFF	TGTGCCAGCAGCGGGGTAGGGCGGGAGGGCGGCGATGAGCAGTTCTTC
TRBV5-1	many	TRBD1	TRBJ1-5	CASSPSTGGNQPQHF	TGCGCCAGCAGCCCGTCGACAGGGGGCAATCAGCCCCAGCATTTT
TRBV2	many	TRBD1	TRBJ2-6	CASRTGGAFGANVLTF	TGTGCCAGCAGGACAGGGGGCGCCTTTGGGGCCAACGTCCTGACTTTC
TRBV18	many	NA	TRBJ1-1	CASSPRSLDKEEGTEAFF	TGTGCCAGCTCACCAAGGTCCTTGGACAAGGAGGAGGGCACTGAAGCTTTCTTT
TRBV28	many	TRBD2	TRBJ2-2	CASSLRREAGELFF	TGTGCCAGCAGTTTGAGACGGGAGGCCGGGGAGCTGTTTTTT
TRBV7-9	many	TRBD1	TRBJ1-1	CASSSRGGQGEPRTEAFF	TGTGCCAGCAGCTCTCGAGGGGGACAGGGGGAACCAAGAACTGAAGCTTTCTTT
TRBV2	many	TRBD1	TRBJ2-2	CASSNRQGSPGELFF	TGTGCCAGCAGCAACCGACAGGGGAGCCCCGGGGAGCTGTTTTTT
TRBV4-2	NA	NA	TRBJ2-1	CASSQETGEQFF	TGTGCCAGCAGCCAAGAGACCGGGGAGCAGTTCTTC
TRBV24-1	NA	TRBD1	TRBJ1-4	CATSDGQGRGSRTEKLFF	TGTGCCACCAGTGATGGACAGGGGCGAGGCTCGAGGACTGAAAAACTGTTTTTT
TRBV7-8	many	NA	TRBJ2-5	CASSLERGQETQYF	TGTGCCAGCAGCTTAGAGAGGGGTCAAGAGACCCAGTACTTC